This record looks at one T cell receptor (beta chain) sequence and its context. The sample comes from a study of T-cell reconstitution after alpha-beta-depleted transplantation in children. Unique molecular identifiers were incorporated when the TCRbeta library was constructed. TCRdb redid the calling of the PCR reads with MiXCR, one entry per CDR3 protein. The table records around 370,000 distinct CDR3 sequences, 10% of them present only once. CDR1 and CDR2 (germline): ENHRY, SYGVKD. V trimming: 7 bases; J trimming: 1 base; junction bases outside the gene matches: 4. The CDR3 runs to 14 residues. The chain is built from TRBV10-3 and TRBJ2-7; 10 bases align to TRBD2. The sequenced sample was PBMCs from the stem cell graft donor, obtained from the stem cell graft. The receptor's source is a human donor who donated a stem cell graft to a child with acute lymphoblastic leukemia. The CDR3 nucleotides read TGTGCCATCACAGCTAGCGGGAGATCCTACGAGCAGTACTTC. Its protein product is CAITASGRSYEQYF.